This T cell receptor (beta chain) derives from a study of blood T cell repertoires in COVID-19. Study at large: Sources were T cells, B-cell-depleted T cells, or PBMCs; the material itself was cDNA or gDNA.

This CDR3 region has 13 residues. Germline loops: CDR1 KGHDR, CDR2 SFDVKD. Trimming shortened V by 3 bases and J by 9 bases, and 14 bases separated the two germline ends. This clone was observed a single time. Original data processing: Amplified reference gene primers provided the basis for estimating nucleated cell counts. Clones were sequenced by immunoSEQ multiplex PCR, and TCRdb holds only the in-frame ones, with some missing. The V and J calls and the clone size are those of that table, but D and trimming were determined from the DNA. Of 120,000 to 150,000 clones in the sample, roughly nine tenths are singletons; the top ten hold roughly 3%.

The chain is built from TRBV24-1 and TRBJ2-7, with D perhaps matching TRBD2 (6 bases). The sequencing sample was made of peripheral blood. This TCR was recovered from a woman between 55 and 75 years old with active COVID-19. The CDR3 nucleotides are TGTGCCACCAGTGATCGGGACTCGAGGGGGCAGTACTTC. Translation: CATSDRDSRGQYF.